These 17 T cell receptor beta chains originate from one sample sequenced in a study of T cells in Graves' hyperthyroidism and ophthalmopathy. TCR beta CDR3 region amplification was performed from RNA transcripts. Carried out on the TCR CDR3, a first-round RT-PCR used the HTBI primer set. TCRdb passed the multiplex PCR reads through MiXCR, listing each CDR3 protein once. The table includes a few hundred thousand distinct CDR3 sequences, around 20% detected once. Sequencing used blood. The receptor source for this set is a man aged 18 to 30 with Graves' hyperthyroidism.

This clonotype was picked up many times. The chain uses TRBV12-5 and TRBJ1-5, with a tentative D call TRBD1 (6 bases). The CDR3 length is 13 residues. With 6 bases removed from V and 3 bases from J, the gap between germline ends came to 9 bases. Looked up from germline, CDR1 is LGHNT and CDR2 is FRNRAP. CDR3 protein: CASGRTVNQPQHF. In DNA, the CDR3 is TGTGCTAGTGGCCGGACAGTCAATCAGCCCCAGCATTTT. The whole variable domain, remainder taken from reference TRBV12-5 and TRBJ1-5, is DARVTQTPRHKVTEMGQEVTMRCQPILGHNTVFWYRQTMMQGLELLAYFRNRAPLDDSGMPKDRFSAEMPDATLATLKIQPSEPRDSAVYFCASGRTVNQPQHFGDGTRLSIL.

The sample holds many counts of this clonotype. The chain employs TRBV6-1 and TRBJ1-5, with D possibly TRBD1 on 5 matching bases. Germline V gene data show CDR1 as MNHNS and CDR2 as SASEGT. V was shortened by 2 bases and J by 4 bases, with 12 bases between the two germline ends. This CDR3 is 15 amino acids long. The DNA of the CDR3 is TGTGCCAGCAGTGAAATGCAGGGTGGGAATCAGCCCCAGCATTTT. The encoded protein is CASSEMQGGNQPQHF.

This clonotype has a count of ten or more. The chain employs TRBV29-1 and TRBJ2-3; the match to TRBD1 covers 9 bases. CDR1 SQVTM and CDR2 ANQGSEA come from the germline V gene. This CDR3 is built from 15 residues. Trimming cost V 3 bases and J 2 bases; bases outside gene matches: 6. CDR3 residues: CSVEGGTGITDTQYF. The CDR3 DNA follows: TGCAGCGTTGAGGGTGGGACAGGGATCACAGATACGCAGTATTTT.

In its sample, this clonotype was seen many times. V usage is TRBV20-1 and J usage is TRBJ2-7; a possible D gene is TRBD2 (6 bases). V lost 3 bases to trimming and J lost 6 bases, with 21 bases between them. CDR3 length: 15 amino acids. Germline V gene lookup returns CDR1 DFQATT and CDR2 SNEGSKA (reference sequence). This chain's CDR3 is CSASPRRGILVEQYF. The CDR3 DNA follows: TGCAGTGCTAGTCCAAGACGGGGGATTCTTGTCGAGCAGTACTTC.

This clonotype was picked up many times. This sequence joins TRBV10-3 and TRBJ2-3; D is uncertain. CDR1 and CDR2 (germline): ENHRY, SYGVKD. The CDR3 length is 14 residues. V was pared by 3 bases and J by 2 bases, with 9 bases between. The CDR3 sequence: CAISDGQVTDTQYF. In nucleotides, the CDR3 is TGTGCCATCAGTGATGGGCAGGTCACAGATACGCAGTATTTT.

The chain couples TRBV27 to TRBJ2-7, with 10 bases lining up with TRBD2. The CDR3 is 17 amino acids. Losses at the gene ends were 1 base for V and 2 bases for J; bases not matched to a gene: 8. Germline V gene lookup returns CDR1 MNHEY and CDR2 SMNVEV (reference sequence). The CDR3 DNA follows: TGTGCCAGCAGTTTATACCGGGGTAGCGGGAGGACCTACGAGCAGTACTTC. Translated: CASSLYRGSGRTYEQYF.

This clonotype was seen ten or more times. CDR3 sequence: CASSEVGGTSEQFF. DNA for the CDR3: TGTGCCAGCAGTGAAGTGGGGGGTACGAGTGAGCAGTTCTTC. The V gene is TRBV6-1, the J gene TRBJ2-1, with a tentative D call TRBD2 (6 bases). The CDR3 length is 14 residues. Germline V gives CDR1 MNHNS, CDR2 SASEGT. V was pared by 1 base and J by 9 bases, with 13 bases between.

The gene calls are TRBV7-6 and TRBJ2-7; maybe TRBD1 (6 bases). CDR3 length: 15 amino acids. V dropped 4 bases and J dropped 2 bases, with 15 bases sitting between them. The germline V gene encodes CDR1 SGHVS and CDR2 FNYEAQ. The CDR3 bases are TGTGCCAGCAGCTCAGGGGAAGGCGATCCCTACGAGCAGTACTTC. Translation: CASSSGEGDPYEQYF.

This clonotype came up a few times. This sequence joins TRBV12-3 or TRBV12-4 and TRBJ2-7; D gene ambiguous. V lost 9 bases to trimming and J lost 3 bases, with 12 bases between them. CDR3 length: 12 amino acids. The DNA of the CDR3 is TGTGCCAGTAAGTCAACGAACTACGAGCAGTACTTC. Translation: CASKSTNYEQYF.

The DNA of the CDR3 is TGTGCCAGCAGCCAAGATAACTCCCCGATGAGGGAGCAGTACTTC. Translated, it gives CASSQDNSPMREQYF. The rearrangement links TRBV3-1 to TRBJ2-7; no definite D call. The CDR3 covers 15 residues. Germline CDR1 LGHDT, CDR2 YNNKEL (reference sequence). The germline V and J ends were trimmed by 0 bases and 7 bases, with 16 bases remaining between them.

This chain connects TRBV9 to TRBJ2-7, with TRBD2 matching over 9 bases. V trimming: 0 bases; J trimming: 3 bases; junction bases outside the gene matches: 7. CDR1 is SGDLS and CDR2 is YYNGEE in the germline V gene. This CDR3 has 16 residues. CDR3 region: CASSVGGSGGLYEQYF. DNA for the CDR3: TGTGCCAGCAGCGTAGGTGGTAGCGGGGGCCTCTACGAGCAGTACTTC.

This clonotype was recorded at least ten times. The CDR3 spells CASSPPAQGTNYGYTF. In DNA form, the CDR3 reads TGTGCCAGCAGCCCCCCGGCGCAGGGCACCAACTATGGCTACACCTTC. The chain carries TRBV6-2 or TRBV6-3 and TRBJ1-2; the D gene is possibly TRBD1 (5 bases). This CDR3 has 16 residues. Per germline, CDR1 MNHEY and CDR2 SVGEGT. The V and J ends lost 6 bases and 2 bases respectively, with 19 bases between them.

About this clonotype itself: It may be a read error: a sequence one base away is much more abundant. V and J are TRBV7-9 and TRBJ2-7; 8 bases line up with TRBD1. CDR1 is SEHNR, CDR2 FQNEAQ, per germline (reference sequence). The CDR3 sequence is 15 residues long. Trimming removed 5 bases from V and 0 bases from J; junction bases left unmatched: 6. This chain's CDR3 is CASSTGQVDSYEQYF. In DNA, the CDR3 is TGTGCCAGCAGCACGGGACAGGTTGACTCCTACGAGCAGTACTTC.

This clonotype came up many times. The chain has TRBV12-3 or TRBV12-4 and TRBJ2-2; TRBD1 might be the D (6 bases). The length of the CDR3 is 14 residues. The V gene lost 5 bases and the J gene lost 7 bases, with 14 bases spanning the gap. The CDR3 is CASSPWGPDGELFF. The CDR3 bases are TGTGCCAGCAGTCCTTGGGGGCCCGACGGGGAGCTGTTTTTT.

The CDR3 sequence: CASSPGTAIDQPQHF. The CDR3 region has the DNA TGTGCCAGCAGTCCCGGGACAGCGATTGATCAGCCCCAGCATTTT. This chain links TRBV6-1 with TRBJ1-5; 7 bases map to TRBD1. Germline V gene lookup returns CDR1 MNHNS and CDR2 SASEGT. V was clipped by 5 bases and J by 5 bases; unmatched bases: 9. CDR3 length: 15 residues.

Concerning this clonotype itself: A much more abundant neighbour one base away suggests this may be a read error. The CDR3 does not end in the conserved phenylalanine or tryptophan, so this is likely a read error. The gene calls are TRBV2 and TRBJ1-2; D may be TRBD1 (5 bases). Germline V gene lookup returns CDR1 SNHLY and CDR2 FYNNEI. V lost 1 base and J lost 7, with 10 bases in between. The CDR3 runs 13 residues. Written as DNA, the CDR3 is TGTGCCAGCAGTGAAGTCCAGGGTATTGGCTACACCGTC. This sequence encodes CASSEVQGIGYTV.

This clonotype was seen only once. A much larger clone lies a single base off, so this may be a read error. The chain employs TRBV12-3 or TRBV12-4 and TRBJ1-1, with TRBD1 matching over 8 bases. This CDR3 has 15 amino acids. The chain's CDR3 is CTSSPHRGRDTEAFF. The CDR3 DNA reads TGTACCAGCAGTCCCCACAGGGGGAGGGACACTGAAGCTTTCTTT.